Detailed here is one T cell receptor (beta chain). Data came from immunoSEQ multiplex PCR; TCRdb stores just in-frame clones and leaves some out. This sample has around 32,000 clones, with around 89% found just once. The sample comes from a study of T cell changes during pregnancy in multiple sclerosis. The CDR3 length is 14 residues. V gave up 10 bases and J gave up 1 base, with 15 bases separating them. CDR1 and CDR2 from the germline V gene are SGDLS and YYNGEE. The J gene is TRBJ1-3, the V gene TRBV9, with a tentative D call TRBD1 (6 bases). This sequence originates from a female donor with multiple sclerosis, enrolled in a pregnancy study. This sample comprised CD8+ T cells from peripheral blood mononuclear cells, obtained in the third trimester of pregnancy. The chain's CDR3 is CAGSDSPSGNTIYF. CDR3 sequence (DNA): TGTGCCGGATCGGACAGCCCTTCTGGAAACACCATATATTTT. Drawing the rest from reference TRBV9 and TRBJ1-3, the complete variable domain is DSGVTQTPKHLITATGQRVTLRCSPRSGDLSVYWYQQSLDQGLQFLIQYYNGEERAKGNILERFSAQQFPDLHSELNLSSLELGDSALYFCAGSDSPSGNTIYFGEGSWLTVV.